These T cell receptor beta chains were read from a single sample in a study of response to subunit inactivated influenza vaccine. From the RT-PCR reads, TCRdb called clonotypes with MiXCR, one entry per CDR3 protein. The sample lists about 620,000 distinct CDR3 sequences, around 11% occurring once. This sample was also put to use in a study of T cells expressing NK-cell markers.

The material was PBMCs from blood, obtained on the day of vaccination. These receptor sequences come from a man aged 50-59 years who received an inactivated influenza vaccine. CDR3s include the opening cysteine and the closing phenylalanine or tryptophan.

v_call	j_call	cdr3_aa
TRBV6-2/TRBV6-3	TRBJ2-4	CASRTQGRNIQYF
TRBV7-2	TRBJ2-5	CASSLVGPKETQYF
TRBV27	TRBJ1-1	CASSLAGPGDTEAFF
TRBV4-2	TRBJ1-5	CASSQDPRGHNQPQHF
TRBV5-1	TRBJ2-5	CASTWNIQETQYF
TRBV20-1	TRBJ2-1	CSARGGTSSYNEQFF
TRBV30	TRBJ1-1	CAWSFDRGSEAFF
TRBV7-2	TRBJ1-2	CASSPDRGYYGYTF
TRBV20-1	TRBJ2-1	CSALTSGPYNEQFF
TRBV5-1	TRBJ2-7	CASSLTGGATYEQYF
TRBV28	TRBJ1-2	CASRRSGYTF
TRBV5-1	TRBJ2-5	CASSLALGRGQLETQYF
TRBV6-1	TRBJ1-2	CASSEGHRNLYGYTF
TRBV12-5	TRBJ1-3	CASGASGGNTIYF
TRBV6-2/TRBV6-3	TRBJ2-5	CASSYSLTRQETQYF
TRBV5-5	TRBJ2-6	CASSLAASGANVLTF
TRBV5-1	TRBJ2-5	CASSTYGAQETQYF
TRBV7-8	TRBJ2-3	CASSLGLGQGGGDTQYF
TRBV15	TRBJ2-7	CATSSGSTTVQYF
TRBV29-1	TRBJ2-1	CSVTRGYEQFF
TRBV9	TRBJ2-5	CASSVGTRMETQYF
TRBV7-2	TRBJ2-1	CASSLLVSSGGEQFF
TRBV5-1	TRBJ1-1	CASLSNTEAFF
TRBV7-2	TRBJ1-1	CASSFETGNTEAFF
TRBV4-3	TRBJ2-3	CASSHEYPGHSTDTQYF
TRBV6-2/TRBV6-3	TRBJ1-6	CASRSDRNSPLHF
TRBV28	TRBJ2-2	CASRIQGNTGELFF
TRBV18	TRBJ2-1	CASSPRQEVGEQFF
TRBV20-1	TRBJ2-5	CSAQLRRAGGRETQYF
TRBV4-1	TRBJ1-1	CASSQDRQGGREAFF
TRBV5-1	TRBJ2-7	CASTAAGSYEQYF
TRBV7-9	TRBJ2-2	CASSQGVATGELFF
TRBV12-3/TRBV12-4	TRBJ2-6	CASSQVGPAGAPSEANVLTF
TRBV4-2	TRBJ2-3	CASSQDHRTDTDTQYF
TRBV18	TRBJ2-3	CASSRGTATDTQYF
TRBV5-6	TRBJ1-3	CASTGRAGNTIYF
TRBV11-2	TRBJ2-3	CASSLVWTSGTRADTQYF
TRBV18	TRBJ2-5	CASSPGLAGEGETQYF
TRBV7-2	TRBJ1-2	CASSLRRDRAGYGYTF
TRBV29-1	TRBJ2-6	CSVVPSGANVLTF
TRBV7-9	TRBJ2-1	CASSPMGQGYNEQFF
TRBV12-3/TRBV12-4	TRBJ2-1	CASAVVGFGEQFF
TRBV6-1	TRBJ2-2	CASTESVAPPGTGELFF
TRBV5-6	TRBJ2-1	CASSYGGNEQFF
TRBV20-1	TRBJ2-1	CSAFSNEQFF
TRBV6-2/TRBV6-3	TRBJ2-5	CASSPSNSGTRGKETQYF
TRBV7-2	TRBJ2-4	CASSDIAVDIQYF
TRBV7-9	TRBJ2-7	CASSPRTGIIGEQYF
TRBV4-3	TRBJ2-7	CASSQVEGHEQYF
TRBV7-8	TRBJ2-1	CASSLERRTPRNEQFF
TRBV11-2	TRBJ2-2	CASGVGQLGELLF
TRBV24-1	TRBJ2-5	CATSVNRQGGETQYF
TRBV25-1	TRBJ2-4	CASSESRGLQNIQYF
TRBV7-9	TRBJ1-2	CASSPHGGIKDYGYTF
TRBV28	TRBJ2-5	CASSLTRGLGTQYF
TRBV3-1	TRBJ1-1	CASSPLGSLPEAFF
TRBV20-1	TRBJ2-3	CSARNSLVPDTQYF
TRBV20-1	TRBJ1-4	CSAYLQGGEPKRVFF
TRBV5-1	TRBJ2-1	CASSLELSLPGGQFF
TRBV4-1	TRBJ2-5	CASSQEGLAIGTQYF